A selection of T cell receptor beta chains follows, all from one sample in a study of control samples from healthy donors and cancer patients. Produced via immunoSEQ multiplex PCR; TCRdb's table is partial and in-frame only. This table holds tens of thousands of clones, roughly 90% found once. Source material: PBMCs. The receptors were gathered from a man aged 40-49 years with colorectal cancer. The CDR3 runs from the conserved cysteine through the conserved F or W. A D gene is named only where the DNA matches it firmly. Rows may omit the clone size; those that give it use once, few, many or a size class.

-,TRBV12-3/TRBV12-4,-,TRBJ1-2,CASSLQGDYGYTF,TGTGCCAGCAGCCTACAGGGAGACTATGGCTACACCTTC
-,TRBV7-8,-,TRBJ2-7,CASSLAIQGPYEQYF,TGTGCCAGCAGCTTAGCCATACAGGGCCCCTACGAGCAGTACTTC
-,TRBV6-2/TRBV6-3,-,TRBJ1-2,CASSYVYNYGYTF,TGTGCCAGCAGTTACGTGTACAACTATGGCTACACCTTC
TRBD1,TRBV7-7,once,TRBJ2-2,CASSVTGVSGELFF,TGTGCCAGCAGCGTAACAGGGGTATCCGGGGAGCTGTTTTTT
-,TRBV9,-,TRBJ1-1,CASSVARTGGRAEAFF,TGTGCCAGCAGCGTAGCCCGCACCGGGGGCAGGGCTGAAGCTTTCTTT
-,TRBV3-1/TRBV3-2,-,TRBJ1-6,CASSQDMRNSPLHF,TGTGCCAGCAGCCAAGATATGCGTAATTCACCCCTCCACTTT
-,TRBV5-1,-,TRBJ2-3,CASSYRLAGYFGADTQYF,TGCGCCAGCAGCTACCGACTCGCGGGGTACTTTGGGGCAGATACGCAGTATTTT
-,TRBV24-1,-,TRBJ2-1,CATSDFLGTNNEQFF,TGTGCCACCAGTGATTTCTTGGGGACCAACAATGAGCAGTTCTTC
-,TRBV29-1,once,TRBJ1-3,CSAREAGNTIYF,TGCAGCGCCCGGGAGGCTGGAAACACCATATATTTT
-,TRBV27,-,TRBJ2-5,CASRTIRRGQETQYF,TGTGCCAGCCGCACCATAAGGCGGGGACAAGAGACCCAGTACTTC
TRBD1,TRBV4-3,-,TRBJ1-2,CASSLTGGASNYGYTF,TGCGCCAGCAGCTTAACAGGGGGCGCGTCTAACTATGGCTACACCTTC
-,TRBV2,-,TRBJ2-4,CASGEEGRLDIQYF,TGTGCCAGCGGGGAGGAGGGGCGCCTTGACATTCAGTACTTC
-,TRBV27,-,TRBJ2-5,CASSSRGETQYF,TGTGCCAGCAGTTCAAGGGGAGAGACCCAGTACTTC
-,TRBV4-1,-,TRBJ2-2,CASSPRQPAGTGELFF,TGCGCCAGCAGCCCTAGACAACCCGCGGGAACCGGGGAGCTGTTTTTT
TRBD1,TRBV24-1,few,TRBJ1-1,CATSGDRGHGEAFF,TGTGCCACCAGTGGGGACAGGGGGCACGGTGAAGCTTTCTTT
-,TRBV11-3,-,TRBJ2-5,CASSLVWTETETQYF,TGTGCCAGCAGCTTAGTATGGACAGAAACAGAGACCCAGTACTTC
TRBD1,TRBV5-5,few,TRBJ1-2,CASSHNPGQAYYGYTF,TGTGCCAGCAGTCACAATCCGGGACAGGCCTACTATGGCTACACCTTC
-,TRBV5-1,-,TRBJ2-5,CASSFVTEETQYF,TGCGCCAGCAGCTTTGTTACAGAAGAGACCCAGTACTTC
-,TRBV12-5,-,TRBJ2-3,CASGPGTGTDTQYF,TGTGCTAGTGGTCCTGGGACCGGAACAGATACGCAGTATTTT
-,TRBV10-2,-,TRBJ2-1,CASSEEGGRYNEQFF,TGCGCCAGCAGTGAAGAGGGGGGACGATACAATGAGCAGTTCTTC
TRBD2,TRBV29-1,once,TRBJ2-7,CSVTLTSGGLGEQYF,TGCAGCGTTACCCTGACTAGCGGGGGGCTGGGGGAGCAGTACTTC
TRBD2,TRBV7-8,-,TRBJ2-1,CASSFLAGFYNEQFF,TGTGCCAGCAGCTTCCTAGCGGGGTTCTACAATGAGCAGTTCTTC
TRBD2,TRBV5-4,-,TRBJ2-7,CASSPGGPPSYEQYF,TGTGCCAGCAGCCCGGGGGGACCACCTTCCTACGAGCAGTACTTC
-,TRBV19,-,TRBJ2-3,CASSIGGGTARTDTQYF,TGTGCCAGTAGTATAGGCGGGGGCACAGCCCGCACAGATACGCAGTATTTT
-,TRBV7-2,-,TRBJ1-5,CASSLERGGGNQPQHF,TGTGCCAGCAGCTTAGAGAGGGGTGGCGGCAATCAGCCCCAGCATTTT
-,TRBV4-1,few,TRBJ1-2,CASSQGGVSINYGYTF,TGCGCCAGCAGCCAGGGGGGCGTATCTATAAACTATGGCTACACCTTC
-,TRBV7-9,-,TRBJ2-3,CASRPPGSTDTQYF,TGTGCCAGCAGGCCCCCCGGTAGCACAGATACGCAGTATTTT
-,TRBV5-1,-,TRBJ2-7,CASSLGLGVEQYF,TGCGCCAGCAGCTTGGGACTAGGGGTTGAGCAGTACTTC
TRBD2,TRBV10-1,-,TRBJ2-7,CASTSTGGVTGTSSYEQYF,TGCGCCAGCACCTCCACGGGGGGAGTTACCGGGACGTCCTCCTACGAGCAGTACTTC